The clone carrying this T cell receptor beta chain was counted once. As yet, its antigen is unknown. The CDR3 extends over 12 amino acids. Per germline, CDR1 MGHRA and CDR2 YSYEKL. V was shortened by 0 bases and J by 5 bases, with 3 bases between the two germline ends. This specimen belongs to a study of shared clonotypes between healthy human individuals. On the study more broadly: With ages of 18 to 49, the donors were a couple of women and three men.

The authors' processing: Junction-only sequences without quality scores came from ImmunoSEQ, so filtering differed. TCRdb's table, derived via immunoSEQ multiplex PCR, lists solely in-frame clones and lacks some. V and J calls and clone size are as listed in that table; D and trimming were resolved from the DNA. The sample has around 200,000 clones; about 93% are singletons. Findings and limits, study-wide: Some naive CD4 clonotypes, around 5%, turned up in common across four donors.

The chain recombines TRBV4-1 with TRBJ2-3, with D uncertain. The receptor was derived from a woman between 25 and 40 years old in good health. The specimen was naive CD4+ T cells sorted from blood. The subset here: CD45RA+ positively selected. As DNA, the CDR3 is TGCGCCAGCAGCCAAGATATAGATACGCAGTATTTT. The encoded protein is CASSQDIDTQYF.